Below, 19 T cell receptor beta chains from the same sample are listed, as sequenced in a study of T-cell memory formation after mild COVID-19 (dated by TCRdb to the early 2020s). Receptor libraries were prepared by 5' RACE. The sequencer was an Illumina NovaSeq 6000. The public reads were reprocessed in TCRdb via fastp at Q25 and MiXCR, keeping in-frame beta chains. Every entry covers one CDR3 protein and lists the most common genes and DNA from its rows. This sample holds about 290,000 distinct CDR3 sequences; approximately 15% were observed only once. Roughly 22% of the sample is held by the ten biggest clonotypes. The source material was PBMCs or a T cell subset sorted from them (not recorded which). The receptors shown here come from a man between 18 and 29 years old who had mild COVID-19 (a few samples of this study predate the infection). The sample titles of this study are shuffled in the database, so cell type and time point are left out; the donor was told from shared clones.

This clonotype was seen a few times. The chain links TRBV7-9 to TRBJ2-5; 7 nucleotides align to TRBD2. CDR1 and CDR2 from the germline V gene are SEHNR and FQNEAQ (reference sequence). With V trimmed by 8 bases and J by 3 bases, 6 bases remained unmatched. The CDR3 length is 13 residues. CDR3 nucleotide sequence: TGTGCCAGCCGTACTAGCGCAGAAGAGACCCAGTACTTC. It codes for CASRTSAEETQYF.

Concerning this clonotype: Compared with germline, one end of the junction differs, possibly owing to a read error. The chain links TRBV30 to TRBJ2-1, with 7 nucleotides matching TRBD2. CDR1 and CDR2 (germline): GTSNPN, SVGIG (reference sequence). The CDR3 loop spans 14 amino acids. CDR3 protein: CAWSFFGRPSGLGF. As DNA, the CDR3 is TGTGCCTGGAGTTTCTTCGGGAGGCCCTCCGGTCTGGGGTTC.

This clonotype was found a few times. DNA for the CDR3: TGCGCCAGCAGCTCTAACGCGGGAAGCACAGATACGCAGTATTTT. As protein: CASSSNAGSTDTQYF. The chain links TRBV5-1 to TRBJ2-3, with a possible D match to TRBD2 (6 bases). Trimming shortened V by 3 bases and J by 0 bases, and 11 bases separated the two germline ends. The CDR3 loop spans 15 amino acids. Germline CDR1 reads SGHRS; CDR2 reads YFSETQ.

J is TRBJ2-2 and V is TRBV7-3, with 7 bases fitting TRBD2. In germline, CDR1 is SGHTA, CDR2 FQGTGA. The CDR3 has 19 residues. The junction had 15 bases not matched to a gene; V was cut back by 5 bases and J by 0 bases. Here the CDR3 reads CASSRGLGLAATNTGELFF. CDR3 in DNA: TGTGCCAGCAGCCGGGGATTGGGGCTAGCGGCCACGAACACCGGGGAGCTGTTTTTT.

The rearrangement uses TRBV6-2 or TRBV6-3 and TRBJ2-2; 7 bases align to TRBD2. Germline V gene sequence: CDR1 MNHEY, CDR2 SVGEGT. This CDR3 has 10 amino acids. After removal of 8 bases from V and 10 bases from J, the junction contained 1 base not matched to a gene. CDR3 protein: CASGRVELFF. For the CDR3, the DNA is TGTGCCAGCGGGAGGGTGGAGCTGTTTTTT.

Only a few counts were recorded for this clonotype. The chain is built from TRBV20-1 and TRBJ2-2; the match to TRBD1 covers 8 bases. This CDR3 contains 15 residues. The V and J ends lost 4 bases and 4 bases, in that order; junction bases with no gene match: 8. Germline assignment: CDR1 DFQATT and CDR2 SNEGSKA (reference sequence). CDR3 DNA sequence: TGCAGTGCTATCCTCTCAGGGGGCGGCACCGGGGAGCTGTTTTTT. Its protein is CSAILSGGGTGELFF.

V usage is TRBV6-5 and J usage is TRBJ1-2; TRBD1 matches at 10 bases. The CDR3 has 16 amino acids. Germline V CDR1 and CDR2: MNHEY, SVGAGI. V dropped 2 bases and J dropped 8; count of bases not matched to a gene: 11. The CDR3, as DNA: TGTGCCAGCAGTTACCCGCCGGGACAGGGGTCCGGGGGCTACACCTTC. Its protein is CASSYPPGQGSGGYTF.

This clonotype was seen at least ten times. This chain uses TRBV5-1 with TRBJ2-1; D remains unclear. This CDR3 has 13 residues. V was shortened by 6 bases and J by 0 bases, with 7 bases between the two germline ends. Germline V gene lookup returns CDR1 SGHRS and CDR2 YFSETQ. The CDR3, as DNA: TGCGCCAGCACTTCCAGCTCCTACAATGAGCAGTTCTTC. Its protein product is CASTSSSYNEQFF. The full variable domain, its missing parts supplied by reference TRBV5-1 and TRBJ2-1, is KAGVTQTPRYLIKTRGQQVTLSCSPISGHRSVSWYQQTPGQGLQFLFEYFSETQRNKGNFPGRFSGRQFSNSRSEMNVSTLELGDSALYLCASTSSSYNEQFFGPGTRLTVL.

This chain connects TRBV18 to TRBJ1-2; 7 bases map to TRBD1. Germline assignment: CDR1 KGHSH and CDR2 LQKENI. The CDR3 contains 15 residues. The trim removed 3 bases at V and 2 bases at J, leaving 6 bases unmatched. The CDR3: CASSPAGQINYGYTF. CDR3 nucleotides: TGTGCCAGCTCACCCGCGGGACAGATAAACTATGGCTACACCTTC.

This clonotype was seen ten or more times. The genes are TRBV4-1 and TRBJ1-6, with D unclear. Germline assignment: CDR1 MGHRA and CDR2 YSYEKL. This CDR3 region has 13 residues. The germline V and J ends were trimmed by 5 bases and 10 bases, with 12 bases remaining between them. CDR3 in amino acids: CASSSGPDSPLHF. Here the CDR3 DNA reads TGCGCCAGCAGCAGCGGTCCAGACTCACCCCTCCACTTT.

This chain joins TRBV24-1 and TRBJ2-2; 8 bases map to TRBD1. The length of the CDR3 is 15 residues. The V gene end was trimmed by 4 bases and the J gene end by 4 bases; junction bases not matched to a gene: 4. Germline loops: CDR1 KGHDR, CDR2 SFDVKD. CDR3 residues: CATSDPGQVTGELFF. The CDR3 region has the DNA TGTGCCACCAGTGACCCGGGACAGGTCACCGGGGAGCTGTTTTTT.

This chain links TRBV10-3 with TRBJ2-7; tentatively, D is TRBD2 (6 bases). The CDR3 contains 14 residues. The V gene lost 7 bases and the J gene lost 2 bases, with 15 bases spanning the gap. Germline values: CDR1 ENHRY, CDR2 SYGVKD. The CDR3 is CAITQTAGPYEQYF. Here the CDR3 DNA reads TGTGCCATCACCCAGACAGCGGGCCCCTACGAGCAGTACTTC.

The table lists this clonotype with a few counts. V gene TRBV28 combines with J gene TRBJ2-3, with 8 bases matching TRBD1. The CDR3 spans 15 residues. The J segment lost 2 bases and the V segment lost 2 bases, leaving 3 bases of the junction unmatched. Germline V gene data show CDR1 as MDHEN and CDR2 as SYDVKM. The CDR3 DNA reads as TGTGCCAGCAGTTTAGGGACAGGCCACACAGATACGCAGTATTTT. Translated, it gives CASSLGTGHTDTQYF.

This clonotype was recorded a few times. The chain employs TRBV6-5 and TRBJ2-7; D gene uncertain. Germline V gene lookup returns CDR1 MNHEY and CDR2 SVGAGI. There are 12 residues in the CDR3. V lost 10 bases and J lost 2, with 12 bases in between. The CDR3 DNA reads as TGTGCCACCCTCGGACCTCCCTACGAGCAGTACTTC. Protein product: CATLGPPYEQYF.

V gene TRBV12-3 or TRBV12-4 combines with J gene TRBJ2-5; possible D gene TRBD2, 6 bases. CDR3 length equals 14 residues. Between the trimmed V and J ends, which lost 5 bases and 5 bases, there was a span of 15 bases. CDR3 protein: CASSPRDLRETQYF. The DNA of the CDR3 is TGTGCCAGCAGTCCCCGGGACTTGAGGGAGACCCAGTACTTC.

This clonotype was seen more than once but under ten times. J is TRBJ2-3 and V is TRBV7-9; a weak D match, TRBD2 (7 bases). Germline CDR1 is SEHNR and CDR2 is FQNEAQ (reference sequence). Trimming cost V 8 bases and J 8 bases, with 17 bases left between them. This CDR3 is built from 13 residues. In DNA, the CDR3 is TGTGCCAGCCGCGGGGGCGGGGGCGGTACGCAGTATTTT. Translation: CASRGGGGGTQYF.

This clonotype was observed at least ten times. The chain couples TRBV5-6 to TRBJ2-3; possible D gene TRBD2, 6 bases. Germline V gives CDR1 SGHDT, CDR2 YYEEEE. This CDR3 has 17 residues. V lost 4 bases and J 2 bases, leaving 20 bases between the germline ends. CDR3 bases: TGTGCCAGCAGCCCGCGGGAACAAATTATTACCACAGATACGCAGTATTTT. Translating it yields CASSPREQIITTDTQYF.

The chain combines TRBV6-6 with TRBJ2-3; TRBD2 might be the D (7 bases). The germline gives CDR1 MNHNY, CDR2 SVGAGI (reference sequence). The CDR3 extends over 14 amino acids. Trimming removed 7 bases at V and 0 bases at J, with 11 bases between. The CDR3 sequence is CASIRGGSTDTQYF. The CDR3 nucleotides read TGTGCCAGCATCCGCGGGGGCAGCACAGATACGCAGTATTTT.

The V gene is TRBV28, the J gene TRBJ1-1; TRBD1 is a possible D gene (6 bases). V gave up 2 bases and J gave up 6 bases, with 16 bases separating them. This CDR3 is built from 15 residues. The germline gives CDR1 MDHEN, CDR2 SYDVKM. The CDR3 loop is CASSLAGGGGAEAFF. CDR3 in DNA: TGTGCCAGCAGTTTAGCTGGTGGGGGCGGCGCTGAAGCTTTCTTT.